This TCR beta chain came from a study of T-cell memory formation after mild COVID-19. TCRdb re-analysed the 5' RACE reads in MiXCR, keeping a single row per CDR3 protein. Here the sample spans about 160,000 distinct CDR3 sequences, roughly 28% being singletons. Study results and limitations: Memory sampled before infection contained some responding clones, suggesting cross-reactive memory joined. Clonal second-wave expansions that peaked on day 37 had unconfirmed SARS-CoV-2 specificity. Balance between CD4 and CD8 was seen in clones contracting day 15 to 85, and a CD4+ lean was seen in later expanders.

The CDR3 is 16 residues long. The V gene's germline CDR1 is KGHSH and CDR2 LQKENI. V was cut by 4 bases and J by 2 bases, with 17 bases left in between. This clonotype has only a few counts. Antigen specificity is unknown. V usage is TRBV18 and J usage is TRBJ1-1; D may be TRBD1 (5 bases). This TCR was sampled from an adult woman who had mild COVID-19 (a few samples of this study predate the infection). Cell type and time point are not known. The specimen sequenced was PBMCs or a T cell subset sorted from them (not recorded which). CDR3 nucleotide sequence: TGTGCCAGCTCACTAGAACTGACCGGGGCCAACACTGAAGCTTTCTTT. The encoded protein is CASSLELTGANTEAFF. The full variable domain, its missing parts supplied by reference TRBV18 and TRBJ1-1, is NAGVMQNPRHLVRRRGQEARLRCSPMKGHSHVYWYRQLPEEGLKFMVYLQKENIIDESGMPKERFSAEFPKEGPSILRIQQVVRGDSAAYFCASSLELTGANTEAFFGQGTRLTVV.